Described below is a single T cell receptor (beta chain) sequence and its context. Antigen: not known. TCRdb recomputed calls from the 5' RACE reads with MiXCR, one row per CDR3 protein. Among roughly 140,000 distinct CDR3 sequences listed, under 45% were seen once. The data belong to a study of CD8 T cells in ankylosing spondylitis. Study results and caveats: CD8+ cells made up the disease-linked clones, which were relatively rare in peripheral blood. Matched synovial fluid from ankylosing spondylitis patients was reported to be enriched for disease-linked clones. A motif of fewer than ten highly homologous TCR beta variants was seen as apparently characteristic of ankylosing spondylitis blood.

CDR1 and CDR2 (germline): SGHDT, YYEEEE. V was clipped by 0 bases and J by 5 bases; unmatched bases: 4. The CDR3 is 14 amino acids. The sequenced material came from synovial fluid, either unsorted or a sorted T cell fraction (not recorded which). The origin of this receptor is a male donor with ankylosing spondylitis. This chain joins TRBV5-6 and TRBJ2-5, with TRBD1 matching over 7 bases. Here the CDR3 reads CASSLVDRSETQYF. The CDR3 coding sequence is TGTGCCAGCAGCTTGGTGGACAGGTCGGAGACCCAGTACTTC.